Below are 12 T cell receptor beta chains sequenced from a single sample in a study of T-cell reconstitution after alpha-beta-depleted transplantation in children. A library of TCRbeta sequences, prepared with unique molecular identifiers, was generated. MiXCR, run by TCRdb on the PCR reads, gives a single entry per CDR3 protein. The data show about 360,000 distinct CDR3 sequences, 10% to 15% seen once. Material: PBMCs, obtained from the stem cell graft. These receptors originate from a human donor who donated a stem cell graft to a child with Fanconi anemia.

This clonotype was seen more than once but under ten times. This sequence joins TRBV5-4 and TRBJ2-1; D may be TRBD2 (6 bases). CDR1 is SGHNT, CDR2 YYREEE, per germline (reference sequence). Deletions cut 0 bases from V and 5 bases from J, with 12 bases between. The CDR3 has 15 amino acids. CDR3 bases: TGTGCCAGCAGCTTGGACGGGGGACGAAACAATGAGCAGTTCTTC. This sequence encodes CASSLDGGRNNEQFF.

Ten or more counts support this clonotype. The chain combines TRBV20-1 with TRBJ2-1; D unclear. Germline-derived CDR1 and CDR2 are DFQATT and SNEGSKA (reference sequence). V lost 0 bases and J 13 bases, leaving 13 bases between the germline ends. The CDR3 extends over 12 amino acids. CDR3 DNA sequence: TGCAGTGCTAGAGATTCGGGCTCCCCACAGTTCTTC. This gives the protein CSARDSGSPQFF.

The table lists this clonotype with many counts. The chain recombines TRBV12-3 or TRBV12-4 with TRBJ2-5; TRBD1 matches at 9 bases. Unmatched junction bases numbered 4, after V lost 5 bases and J lost 9 bases. CDR3 length: 12 amino acids. This chain's CDR3 is CASSLRQGAQYF. Here the CDR3 DNA reads TGTGCCAGCAGTCTTAGACAGGGGGCCCAGTACTTC.

CDR3 in DNA: TGTGCCAGCAGCTTTAAGCAGGGAACTGAAGCTTTCTTT. Its protein is CASSFKQGTEAFF. The genes are TRBV7-2 and TRBJ1-1, with D possibly TRBD1 on 5 matching bases. Germline V gives CDR1 SGHTA, CDR2 FQGNSA. The CDR3 contains 13 residues. Trimming pared 3 bases from V and 5 bases from J, leaving 10 bases between.

This clonotype was seen more than once but under ten times. This rearrangement joins TRBV10-3 to TRBJ1-2, with no clear D. Trimming left V 5 bases short and J 2 bases short, with 9 bases between. The V gene's germline CDR1 is ENHRY and CDR2 SYGVKD. The CDR3 is made up of 13 amino acids. In nucleotides, the CDR3 is TGTGCCATCAGTCAAGGAGAAAACTATGGCTACACCTTC. This translates into CAISQGENYGYTF.

There are a few counts of this clonotype. The V and J genes are TRBV29-1 and TRBJ2-1; D call uncertain. Per the germline V gene, CDR1 is SQVTM and CDR2 is ANQGSEA. There are 9 residues in the CDR3. Trimming removed 4 bases at V and 12 bases at J, with 7 bases between. In nucleotides, the CDR3 is TGCAGCGTTGGACCGCCGCAGTTCTTC. Its protein product is CSVGPPQFF.

This clonotype was counted ten times or more. V usage is TRBV7-9 and J usage is TRBJ1-2; D perhaps matches TRBD1 (5 bases). Per germline, CDR1 SEHNR and CDR2 FQNEAQ (reference sequence). The ends were cut back, 3 bases at V and 5 bases at J, with 13 bases in the middle. This CDR3 is 14 amino acids long. The CDR3: CASSFTGTEYGYTF. CDR3 DNA: TGTGCCAGCAGCTTTACCGGGACCGAGTATGGCTACACCTTC.

This clonotype turned up a few times. This chain links TRBV15 with TRBJ1-2, with D hard to call. V shed 6 bases and J shed 5 bases, with 16 bases lying between them. CDR1 LNHNV and CDR2 YYDKDF come from the germline V gene (reference sequence). CDR3 size: 14 residues. DNA for the CDR3: TGTGCCACCAGAGCAAGAGGCTCAACATATGGCTACACCTTC. This codes for CATRARGSTYGYTF.

This clonotype was counted a few times. The chain carries TRBV4-3 and TRBJ2-2, with D perhaps TRBD1 or TRBD2 (6 bases each). The germline CDR1 and CDR2 sequences are LGHNA and YSLEER. Trimming cost V 0 bases and J 4 bases, with 9 bases left between them. This CDR3 region has 15 residues. CDR3 amino acids: CASSQDPGATGELFF. The CDR3 DNA reads as TGCGCCAGCAGCCAAGATCCGGGGGCCACCGGGGAGCTGTTTTTT.

In the case of this clonotype: Compared with germline, one end of the junction differs, possibly owing to a read error. V is TRBV10-1 and J is TRBJ2-1; tentatively, D is TRBD1 or TRBD2 (5 bases each). Per germline, CDR1 WNHNN and CDR2 SYGVQD (reference sequence). The CDR3 is 15 residues long. The CDR3 protein is CASCETGTPKNEQFF. CDR3 DNA sequence: TGCGCCAGCTGTGAAACCGGGACCCCAAAGAATGAGCAGTTCTTC.

Many counts were recorded for this clonotype. The J gene is TRBJ2-7, the V gene TRBV29-1, with D maybe TRBD2 (5 bases). CDR1 and CDR2 from the germline V gene are SQVTM and ANQGSEA. This CDR3 has 14 amino acids. Between the trimmed V and J ends, which lost 2 bases and 0 bases, there was a span of 11 bases. The CDR3 DNA reads as TGCAGCGTTGAACCGGACGGAGGCTCCTACGAGCAGTACTTC. This codes for CSVEPDGGSYEQYF.

This clonotype was observed at least ten times. The CDR3, as DNA: TGTGCCAGCAGTGGGACAGGGGGCTTTGTGGACACTGAAGCTTTCTTT. Translating it yields CASSGTGGFVDTEAFF. V is TRBV6-1 and J is TRBJ1-1; 11 bases are a match to TRBD1. The CDR3 runs to 16 residues. The trim removed 4 bases at V and 3 bases at J, leaving 7 bases unmatched. Germline V gene data show CDR1 as MNHNS and CDR2 as SASEGT.